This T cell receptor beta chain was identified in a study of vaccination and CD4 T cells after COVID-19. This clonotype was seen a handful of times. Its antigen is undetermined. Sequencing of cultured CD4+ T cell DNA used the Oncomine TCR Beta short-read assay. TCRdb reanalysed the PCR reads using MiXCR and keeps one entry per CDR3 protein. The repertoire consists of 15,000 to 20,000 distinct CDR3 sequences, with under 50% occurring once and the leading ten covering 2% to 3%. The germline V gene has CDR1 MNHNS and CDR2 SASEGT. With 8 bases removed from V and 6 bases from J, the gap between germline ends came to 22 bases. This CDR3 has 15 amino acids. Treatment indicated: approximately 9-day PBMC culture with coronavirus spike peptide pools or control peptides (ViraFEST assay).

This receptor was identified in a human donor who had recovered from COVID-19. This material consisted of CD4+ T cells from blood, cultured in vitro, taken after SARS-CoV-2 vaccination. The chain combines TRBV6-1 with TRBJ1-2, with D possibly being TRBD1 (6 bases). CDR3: CASRRTGITVDGYTF. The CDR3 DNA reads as TGTGCCAGCCGAAGAACAGGGATTACAGTGGATGGCTACACCTTC.